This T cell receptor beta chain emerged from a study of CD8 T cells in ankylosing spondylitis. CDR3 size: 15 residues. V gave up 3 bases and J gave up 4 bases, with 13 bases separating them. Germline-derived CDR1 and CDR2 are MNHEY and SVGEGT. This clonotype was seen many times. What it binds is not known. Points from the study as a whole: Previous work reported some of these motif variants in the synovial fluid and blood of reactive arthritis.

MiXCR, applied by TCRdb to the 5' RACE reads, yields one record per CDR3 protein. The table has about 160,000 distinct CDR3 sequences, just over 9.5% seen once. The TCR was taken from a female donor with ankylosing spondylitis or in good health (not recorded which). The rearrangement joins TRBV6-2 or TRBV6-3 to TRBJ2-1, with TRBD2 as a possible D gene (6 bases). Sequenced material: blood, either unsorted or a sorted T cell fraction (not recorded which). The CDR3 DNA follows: TGTGCCAGCAGTTATGCGGGGCCCCAATACAATGAGCAGTTCTTC. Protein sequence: CASSYAGPQYNEQFF.